The 4 T cell receptor beta chains presented below share a single source sample, sequenced in a study of T cell repertoires in ileal Crohn's disease. Data came from immunoSEQ multiplex PCR; TCRdb stores just in-frame clones and leaves some out. The table shows 15,000 or so clones, with 80% to 90% occurring only once. The sample taken for sequencing was ileal tissue. The receptors were gathered from an adult with Crohn's disease.

CDR3 residues: CASSQTMLAGVYNEQFF. The CDR3, as DNA: TGCGCCAGCAGCCAGACCATGCTAGCGGGAGTATACAATGAGCAGTTCTTC. The chain combines TRBV4-1 with TRBJ2-1, with 10 positions matching TRBD2. The CDR3 is 17 amino acids. Germline values: CDR1 MGHRA, CDR2 YSYEKL. V trimming: 3 bases; J trimming: 4 bases; junction bases outside the gene matches: 9.

A few counts support this clone. Sequence at one end of the junction differs from germline and may be a read error. The chain couples TRBV20-1 to TRBJ1-2; D is uncertain. This CDR3 contains 11 residues. Germline loops: CDR1 DFQATT, CDR2 SNEGSKA (reference sequence). This CDR3 is CSAGAVSPEVF. The CDR3 DNA reads TGCAGTGCGGGCGCTGTTTCCCCGGAGGTCTTC.

In its sample, this clone was seen once. The V and J genes are TRBV29-1 and TRBJ2-1, with 7 bases aligning to TRBD2. The CDR3 totals 12 residues. V lost 8 bases to trimming and J lost 8 bases; unmatched junction nucleotides: 9. The germline CDR1 and CDR2 sequences are SQVTM and ANQGSEA. The CDR3 DNA reads TGCAGCCCTGGGGGGGGGTACGATGAGCAGTTCTTC. Protein sequence: CSPGGGYDEQFF.

The chain couples TRBV4-1 to TRBJ2-1; D unclear. CDR1 MGHRA and CDR2 YSYEKL come from the germline V gene. The CDR3 has 16 residues. Trimming took 0 bases from V and 15 from J, leaving 24 bases between them. CDR3 sequence: CASSQDDTPVAAWAFF. CDR3 bases: TGCGCCAGCAGCCAAGACGATACACCGGTGGCTGCTTGGGCGTTCTTC.